The subject of this entry is one T cell receptor beta chain. Antigen unknown. The data derive from a study of neoadjuvant anti-PD-1 for oral cavity cancer. Study as a whole: Patients without progression got a fourth dose around day 43.

Cohort: HPV-negative, locally advanced oral cavity squamous cell carcinoma patients. Whole-study results and caveats: Post-nivolumab, blood T cell clonality was significantly elevated in non-responders.

This CDR3 spans 13 amino acids. CDR1 and CDR2 from the germline V gene are MNHNY and SVGAGI (reference sequence). J was trimmed by 10 bases and V by 6 bases; bases with no gene match: 8. Most PBMC samples had approximately 480 ng input DNA in six replicates. Only in-frame clones appear in the TCRdb table, and some are missing; sequencing was by immunoSEQ multiplex PCR. The repertoire has around 20,000 clones, about 65% of them found once; the top ten carry approximately 3%. The sequence was collected from a person aged 35 to 85 with oral cavity squamous cell carcinoma. This specimen consisted of PBMCs, obtained before nivolumab (anti-PD-1) treatment. The chain links TRBV6-6 to TRBJ1-1; TRBD1 matches 10 bases. CDR3 nucleotide sequence: TGTGCCAGCAGGACTCTCGGGACAGGGGTAGCTTTCTTT. This translates into CASRTLGTGVAFF.